Described below is a single T cell receptor beta chain sequence and its context. The CDR3 sequence is 15 residues long. Unmatched junction bases numbered 8, after V lost 4 bases and J lost 4 bases. In germline, CDR1 is SGHDT, CDR2 YYEEEE. Per the authors' pipeline: Reference gene primer amplification gave nucleated cell count estimates. The repertoire was sequenced with immunoSEQ multiplex PCR; TCRdb's copy has only in-frame clones and lacks some. From that table come the V and J calls and clone size; the DNA was used to work out D and trimming. The sample carries around 81,000 clones, about 89% recorded once. This sample was included in a study of blood T cell repertoires in COVID-19. Study overall: The analysed material was cDNA or gDNA that came from T cells, B-cell-depleted T cells, or PBMCs.

The chain carries TRBV5-6 and TRBJ1-5; 7 bases are shared with TRBD1. The clonotype was recovered from a woman aged 55-69 years with acute or convalescent COVID-19. Sequences were obtained from peripheral blood. CDR3 coding DNA: TGTGCCAGCAGCCGAAAGGACAGGCCTAATCAGCCCCAGCATTTT. It specifies CASSRKDRPNQPQHF.